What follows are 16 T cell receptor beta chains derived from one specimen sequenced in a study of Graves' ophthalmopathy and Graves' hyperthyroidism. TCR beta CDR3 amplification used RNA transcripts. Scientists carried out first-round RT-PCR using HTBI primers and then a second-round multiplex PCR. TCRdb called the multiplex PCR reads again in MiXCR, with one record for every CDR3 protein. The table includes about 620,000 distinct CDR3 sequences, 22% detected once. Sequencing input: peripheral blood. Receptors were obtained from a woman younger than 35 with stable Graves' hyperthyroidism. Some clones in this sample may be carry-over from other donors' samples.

CDR3 region: CSARRMTVNQPQHF. In DNA, the CDR3 is TGCAGTGCCCGAAGGATGACAGTCAATCAGCCCCAGCATTTT. The rearrangement links TRBV20-1 to TRBJ1-5; D might be TRBD1 (5 bases). The V end lost 6 bases, the J end lost 3 bases, and 15 bases lay between the germline ends. Germline values: CDR1 DFQATT, CDR2 SNEGSKA (reference sequence). The CDR3 has 14 amino acids.

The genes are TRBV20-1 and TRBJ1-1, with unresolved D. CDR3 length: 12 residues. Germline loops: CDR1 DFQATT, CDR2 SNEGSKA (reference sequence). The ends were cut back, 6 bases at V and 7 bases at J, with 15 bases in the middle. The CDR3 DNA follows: TGCAGTGCCACGAGATCGGAAAGTGAAGCTTTCTTT. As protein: CSATRSESEAFF.

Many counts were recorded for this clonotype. CDR3 nucleotides: TGTGCCAGCAGTTTGGCAAACACTGAAGCTTTCTTT. The encoded protein is CASSLANTEAFF. The genes are TRBV12-3 or TRBV12-4 and TRBJ1-1, with unresolved D. The CDR3 is made up of 12 amino acids. V lost 3 bases and J lost 2, with 4 bases in between.

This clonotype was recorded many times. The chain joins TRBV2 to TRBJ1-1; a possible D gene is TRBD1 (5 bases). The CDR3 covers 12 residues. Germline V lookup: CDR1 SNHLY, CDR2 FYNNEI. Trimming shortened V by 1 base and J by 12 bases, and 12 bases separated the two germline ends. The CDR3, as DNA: TGTGCCAGCAGTGAAGTGGCAGGGAAGCCTTTCTTT. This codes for CASSEVAGKPFF.

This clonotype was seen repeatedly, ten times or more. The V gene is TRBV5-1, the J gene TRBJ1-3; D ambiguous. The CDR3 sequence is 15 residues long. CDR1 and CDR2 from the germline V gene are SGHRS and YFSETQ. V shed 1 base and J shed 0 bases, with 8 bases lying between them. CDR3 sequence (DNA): TGCGCCAGCAGCTTGAGTACAAGCTCTGGAAACACCATATATTTT. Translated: CASSLSTSSGNTIYF.

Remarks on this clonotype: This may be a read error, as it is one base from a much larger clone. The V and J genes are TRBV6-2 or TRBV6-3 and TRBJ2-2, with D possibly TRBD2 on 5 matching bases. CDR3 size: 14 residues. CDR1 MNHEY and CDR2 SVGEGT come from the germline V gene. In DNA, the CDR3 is TGTGCCAGCAGTTACGAAGGGTTCACCGGGGAGCTGCTTTTT. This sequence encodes CASSYEGFTGELLF.

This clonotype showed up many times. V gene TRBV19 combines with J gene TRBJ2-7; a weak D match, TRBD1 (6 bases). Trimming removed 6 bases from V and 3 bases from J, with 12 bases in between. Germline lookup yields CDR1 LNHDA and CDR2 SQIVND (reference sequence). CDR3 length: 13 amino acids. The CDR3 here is CASRPGQRYEQYF. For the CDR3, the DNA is TGTGCCAGTAGACCGGGACAACGCTACGAGCAGTACTTC.

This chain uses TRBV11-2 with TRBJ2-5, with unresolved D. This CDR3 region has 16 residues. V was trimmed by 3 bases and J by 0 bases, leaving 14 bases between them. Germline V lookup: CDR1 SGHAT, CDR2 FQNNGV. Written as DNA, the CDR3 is TGTGCCAGCAGCTTGGGCTCTGCCCCGTACCAAGAGACCCAGTACTTC. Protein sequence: CASSLGSAPYQETQYF.

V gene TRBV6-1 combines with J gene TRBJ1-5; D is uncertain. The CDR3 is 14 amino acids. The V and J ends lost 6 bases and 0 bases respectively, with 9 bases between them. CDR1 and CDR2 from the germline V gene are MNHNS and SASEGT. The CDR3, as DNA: TGTGCCAGCAGACGATTCGATAGCAATCAGCCCCAGCATTTT. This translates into CASRRFDSNQPQHF.

CDR3 DNA sequence: TGCGCCAGTGGAACAGGGGTAGGGAATCAGCCCCAGCATTTT. Protein product: CASGTGVGNQPQHF. This chain joins TRBV10-2 and TRBJ1-5; 7 positions agree with TRBD1. The germline CDR1 and CDR2 sequences are WSHSY and SAAADI. This CDR3 has 14 residues. The V gene end was trimmed by 9 bases and the J gene end by 4 bases; junction bases not matched to a gene: 9.

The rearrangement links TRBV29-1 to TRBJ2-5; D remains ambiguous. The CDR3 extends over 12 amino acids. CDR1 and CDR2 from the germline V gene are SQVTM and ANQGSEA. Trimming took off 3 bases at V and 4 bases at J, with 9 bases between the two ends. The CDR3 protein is CSVDADGETQYF. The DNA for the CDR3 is TGCAGCGTTGACGCCGATGGAGAGACCCAGTACTTC.

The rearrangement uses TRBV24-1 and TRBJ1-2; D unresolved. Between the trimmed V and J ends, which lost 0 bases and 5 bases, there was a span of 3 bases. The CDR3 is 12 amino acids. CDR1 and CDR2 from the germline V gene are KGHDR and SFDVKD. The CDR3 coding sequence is TGTGCCACCAGTGATTTGGCATATGGCTACACCTTC. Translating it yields CATSDLAYGYTF.

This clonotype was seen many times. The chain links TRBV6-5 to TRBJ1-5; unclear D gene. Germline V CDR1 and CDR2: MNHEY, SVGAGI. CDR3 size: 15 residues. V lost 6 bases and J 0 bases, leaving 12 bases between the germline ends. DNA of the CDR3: TGTGCCAGCAGGGCAGGCGCAAATAGCAATCAGCCCCAGCATTTT. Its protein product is CASRAGANSNQPQHF.

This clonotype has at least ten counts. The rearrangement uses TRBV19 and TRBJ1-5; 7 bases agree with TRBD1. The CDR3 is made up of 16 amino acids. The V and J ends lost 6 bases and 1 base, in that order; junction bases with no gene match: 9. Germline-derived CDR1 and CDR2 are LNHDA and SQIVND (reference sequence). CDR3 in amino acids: CASRQLPGQSNQPQHF. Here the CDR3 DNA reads TGTGCCAGTAGACAGCTGCCGGGACAGAGCAATCAGCCCCAGCATTTT.

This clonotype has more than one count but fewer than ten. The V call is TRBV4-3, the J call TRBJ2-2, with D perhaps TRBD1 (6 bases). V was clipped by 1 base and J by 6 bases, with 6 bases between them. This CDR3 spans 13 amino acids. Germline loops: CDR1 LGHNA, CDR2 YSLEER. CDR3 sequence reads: CASSQGQAGELFF. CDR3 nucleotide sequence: TGCGCCAGCAGCCAAGGACAGGCCGGGGAGCTGTTTTTT.

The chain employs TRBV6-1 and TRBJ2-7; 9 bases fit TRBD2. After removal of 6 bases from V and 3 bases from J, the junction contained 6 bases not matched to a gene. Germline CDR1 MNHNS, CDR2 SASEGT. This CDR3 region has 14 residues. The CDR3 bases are TGTGCCAGCAGACTTAGCGGGGGAGTCTACGAGCAGTACTTC. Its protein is CASRLSGGVYEQYF.